Listed here are 21 T cell receptor beta chains from one sample, sequenced in a study of cytomegalovirus exposure and HLA in healthy donors. 13 Jbeta primers and 60 Vbeta primers were used for the PCR. Some clones are missing from TCRdb's copy, which holds only in-frame ones; the method was immunoSEQ multiplex PCR. The data show 95,000 to 150,000 clones, with about 74% seen just once and less than 3.5% held by the top ten. Sequenced input: PBMCs. Receptor source: a woman aged 40 to 49 in good health and CMV-seropositive.

This clone was detected only once. The chain is built from TRBV14 and TRBJ2-5; D not resolved. Trimming stripped 5 bases from V and 4 bases from J, with 8 bases between. Germline CDR1 reads SGHDN; CDR2 reads FVKESK. This CDR3 contains 12 residues. The CDR3 DNA reads TGTGCCAGCAGCGAGGTCAGAGAGACCCAGTACTTC. This translates into CASSEVRETQYF.

The table lists this clone with a few counts. The J gene is TRBJ2-5, the V gene TRBV6-5; 7 bases are a match to TRBD1. Germline V gene sequence: CDR1 MNHEY, CDR2 SVGAGI. The CDR3 extends over 14 amino acids. Losses at the gene ends were 0 bases for V and 9 bases for J; bases not matched to a gene: 7. Written as DNA, the CDR3 is TGTGCCAGCAGTTACTCCGACAGGGTTAAGGCCCAGTACTTC. It translates to CASSYSDRVKAQYF.

This chain links TRBV13 with TRBJ2-7; TRBD2 might be the D (5 bases). The V end lost 3 bases, the J end lost 1 base, and 10 bases lay between the germline ends. Germline lookup yields CDR1 PRHDT and CDR2 FYEKMQ (reference sequence). The CDR3 is made up of 14 amino acids. CDR3: CASSFASRSYEQYF. For the CDR3, the DNA is TGTGCCAGCAGCTTCGCTAGCAGATCCTACGAGCAGTACTTC.

The genes are TRBV11-2 and TRBJ2-3, with D perhaps matching TRBD2 (5 bases). The CDR3 loop spans 16 amino acids. Germline loops: CDR1 SGHAT, CDR2 FQNNGV. Trimming removed 8 bases from V and 1 base from J, with 19 bases in between. The chain's CDR3 is CASSDYYTMGTDTQYF. For the CDR3, the DNA is TGTGCCAGCTCTGACTACTACACGATGGGCACAGATACGCAGTATTTT.

The chain employs TRBV13 and TRBJ2-5; 12 nucleotides agree with TRBD2. Unmatched junction bases numbered 2, after V lost 3 bases and J lost 3 bases. The germline gives CDR1 PRHDT, CDR2 FYEKMQ (reference sequence). The CDR3 is 15 residues long. The CDR3 here is CASSFGLAGKETQYF. In DNA, the CDR3 is TGTGCCAGCAGCTTCGGACTAGCGGGAAAAGAGACCCAGTACTTC. The whole variable domain, filled in from reference TRBV13 and TRBJ2-5, reads AAGVIQSPRHLIKEKRETATLKCYPIPRHDTVYWYQQGPGQDPQFLISFYEKMQSDKGSIPDRFSAQQFSDYHSELNMSSLELGDSALYFCASSFGLAGKETQYFGPGTRLLVL.

V usage is TRBV5-1 and J usage is TRBJ2-5; 7 bases align to TRBD1. The J call may be in error: the DNA end matches TRBJ2-7 better. The CDR3 length is 14 residues. From germline, CDR1 is SGHRS and CDR2 YFSETQ. As DNA, the CDR3 is TGCGCCAGCAGCTTGGGACAGGGCCCCTACGAGCAGTACTTC. The encoded protein is CASSLGQGPYEQYF.

CDR3 nucleotide sequence: TGCGCCAGCAGCTGGGAGGACGGAGTTAATGAAAAACTGTTTTTT. Translated: CASSWEDGVNEKLFF. The rearrangement links TRBV5-1 to TRBJ1-4; D is uncertain. The V gene's germline CDR1 is SGHRS and CDR2 YFSETQ. Trimming stripped 3 bases from V and 4 bases from J, with 13 bases between. This CDR3 comprises 15 residues.

The genes are TRBV9 and TRBJ1-1; TRBD1 matches at 7 bases. The germline V gene has CDR1 SGDLS and CDR2 YYNGEE. The CDR3 is 18 residues long. V shed 4 bases, J shed 4 bases, and the junction held 19 bases outside the gene matches. CDR3 DNA sequence: TGTGCCAGCAGCTACTTGGGCCCGACAGGGCGTCCCCCCACTGAAGCTTTCTTT. It yields the protein CASSYLGPTGRPPTEAFF.

A word on this clone: A junction end diverges from the germline sequence, so it may reflect a read error. The same CDR3 can be traced to other DNA sequences in this sample. This chain joins TRBV7-8 and TRBJ2-3, with D tentatively TRBD2 (6 bases). CDR1 and CDR2 from the germline V gene are SGHVS and FQNEAQ. The CDR3 is made up of 14 amino acids. The CDR3 coding sequence is TGTGCCAGTAGCTGGGGGACTCACACAGATACGCAGTATTTT. Its translation is CASSWGTHTDTQYF. Full variable domain (missing parts from reference TRBV7-8 and TRBJ2-3): GAGVSQSPRYKVAKRGQDVALRCDPISGHVSLFWYQQALGQGPEFLTYFQNEAQLDKSGLPSDRFFAERPEGSVSTLKIQRTQQEDSAVYLCASSWGTHTDTQYFGPGTRLTVL.

There are a few counts of this clone. The rearrangement uses TRBV4-1 and TRBJ1-6, with D possibly being TRBD1 (6 bases). Germline V gives CDR1 MGHRA, CDR2 YSYEKL. With 3 bases removed from V and 2 bases from J, the gap between germline ends came to 11 bases. The CDR3 has 16 amino acids. The CDR3: CASSQNRDTYNSPLHF. The CDR3 region has the DNA TGCGCCAGCAGCCAGAACCGGGACACCTATAATTCACCCCTCCACTTT.

CDR3 protein: CASSLRPQLAGGKNEQFF. CDR3 coding DNA: TGTGCCAGCAGCTTACGACCCCAACTAGCGGGAGGGAAGAATGAGCAGTTCTTC. This chain links TRBV13 with TRBJ2-1; TRBD2 aligns across 13 bases. CDR1 and CDR2 from the germline V gene are PRHDT and FYEKMQ (reference sequence). Unmatched junction bases numbered 11, after V lost 2 bases and J lost 7 bases. CDR3 length equals 18 residues.

The gene calls are TRBV27 and TRBJ2-3; D call uncertain. V lost 5 bases, J lost 0 bases, and 3 bases lay in between. Germline loops: CDR1 MNHEY, CDR2 SMNVEV (reference sequence). This CDR3 region has 12 residues. For the CDR3, the DNA is TGTGCCAGCAGTCGGAGCACAGATACGCAGTATTTT. Its protein is CASSRSTDTQYF.

V usage is TRBV5-1 and J usage is TRBJ2-1; TRBD2 matches 8 bases. V gave up 4 bases and J gave up 7 bases; unmatched junction bases: 7. Looked up from germline, CDR1 is SGHRS and CDR2 is YFSETQ. The CDR3 consists of 14 residues. CDR3 sequence: CASSRPRGGNEQFF. The CDR3 nucleotides read TGCGCCAGCAGCAGGCCTCGGGGGGGTAATGAGCAGTTCTTC.

The rearrangement joins TRBV19 to TRBJ2-2; possible D gene TRBD2, 6 bases. The germline V gene has CDR1 LNHDA and CDR2 SQIVND (reference sequence). Trimming left V 6 bases short and J 1 base short, with 18 bases between. The CDR3 totals 17 residues. CDR3 in amino acids: CASRLSWRERNTGELFF. The CDR3, as DNA: TGTGCCAGTAGGCTAAGTTGGCGGGAAAGGAACACCGGGGAGCTGTTTTTT.

The rearrangement joins TRBV7-9 to TRBJ1-1, with D unclear. The CDR3 has 14 amino acids. Trimming pared 2 bases from V and 1 base from J, leaving 8 bases between. Germline loops: CDR1 SEHNR, CDR2 FQNEAQ (reference sequence). The CDR3 sequence is CASSLFGGNTEAFF. Here the CDR3 DNA reads TGTGCCAGCAGCTTATTCGGAGGGAACACTGAAGCTTTCTTT.

The rearrangement joins TRBV5-6 to TRBJ2-3, with TRBD2 as a possible D gene (5 bases). V lost 9 bases to trimming and J lost 2 bases, with 16 bases between them. The CDR3 has 14 amino acids. Germline values: CDR1 SGHDT, CDR2 YYEEEE. In DNA, the CDR3 is TGTGCCAAGGAGCGGTTTTCCTCCACAGATACGCAGTATTTT. Its protein product is CAKERFSSTDTQYF.

This chain joins TRBV7-2 and TRBJ2-5, with 7 bases that match TRBD2. The CDR3 length is 14 residues. CDR1 is SGHTA, CDR2 FQGNSA, per germline. V was clipped by 5 bases and J by 3 bases; unmatched bases: 6. The CDR3 nucleotides read TGTGCCAGCAGCCCTCAAGCGGGGAAAGAGACCCAGTACTTC. This translates into CASSPQAGKETQYF.

The CDR3 loop reads CASSQQFNSPLHF. The CDR3 DNA sequence: TGTGCCAGCAGCCAACAATTTAATTCACCCCTCCACTTT. V is TRBV14 and J is TRBJ1-6; D remains unclear. Trimming stripped 2 bases from V and 6 bases from J, with 5 bases between. CDR1 and CDR2 (germline): SGHDN, FVKESK. The CDR3 sequence is 13 residues long. The full variable domain, rest sourced from reference TRBV14 and TRBJ1-6, is EAGVTQFPSHSVIEKGQTVTLRCDPISGHDNLYWYRRVMGKEIKFLLHFVKESKQDESGMPNNRFLAERTGGTYSTLKVQPAELEDSGVYFCASSQQFNSPLHFGNGTRLTVT.

V is TRBV27 and J is TRBJ2-7; 7 bases fit TRBD1. Germline CDR1 is MNHEY and CDR2 is SMNVEV (reference sequence). The trim removed 6 bases at V and 6 bases at J, leaving 14 bases unmatched. This CDR3 contains 15 residues. CDR3: CASRSRQGTYSEQYF. The CDR3 region has the DNA TGTGCCAGCAGGTCCCGACAGGGAACCTACTCCGAGCAGTACTTC.

The gene calls are TRBV5-1 and TRBJ2-2, with D hard to call. The CDR3 totals 15 residues. The V end lost 1 base, the J end lost 3 bases, and 10 bases lay between the germline ends. Per the germline V gene, CDR1 is SGHRS and CDR2 is YFSETQ. The CDR3 sequence: CASSLPPTDTGELFF. DNA of the CDR3: TGCGCCAGCAGCTTGCCTCCTACAGACACCGGGGAGCTGTTTTTT. The variable domain in full, with the rest retrieved from reference TRBV5-1 and TRBJ2-2, is KAGVTQTPRYLIKTRGQQVTLSCSPISGHRSVSWYQQTPGQGLQFLFEYFSETQRNKGNFPGRFSGRQFSNSRSEMNVSTLELGDSALYLCASSLPPTDTGELFFGEGSRLTVL.

The chain links TRBV18 to TRBJ2-5; no firm D call. Germline V gives CDR1 KGHSH, CDR2 LQKENI. V was trimmed by 0 bases and J by 2 bases, leaving 7 bases between them. The CDR3 is 14 residues long. The CDR3 DNA reads TGTGCCAGCTCACCACCTTTCTTGCAAGAGACCCAGTACTTC. Residues: CASSPPFLQETQYF.